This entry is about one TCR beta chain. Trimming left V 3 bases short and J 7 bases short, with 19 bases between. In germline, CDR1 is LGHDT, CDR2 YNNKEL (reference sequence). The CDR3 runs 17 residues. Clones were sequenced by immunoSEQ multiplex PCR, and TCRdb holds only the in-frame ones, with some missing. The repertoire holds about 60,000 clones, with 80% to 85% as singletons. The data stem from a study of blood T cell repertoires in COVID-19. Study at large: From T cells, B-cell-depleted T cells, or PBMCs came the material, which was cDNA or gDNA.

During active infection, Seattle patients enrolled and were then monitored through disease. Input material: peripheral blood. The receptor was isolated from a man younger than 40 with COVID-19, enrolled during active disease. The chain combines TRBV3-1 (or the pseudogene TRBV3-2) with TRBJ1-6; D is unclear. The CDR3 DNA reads TGTGCCAGCAGCCACAGCTTTCGGGGTGAACAGAATTCACCCCTCCACTTT. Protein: CASSHSFRGEQNSPLHF.